A single sample is the source of the 18 T cell receptor beta chains below, sequenced in a study of cytomegalovirus exposure and HLA in healthy donors. Researchers ran the PCR with 60 Vbeta and 13 Jbeta primers. Using immunoSEQ multiplex PCR, the repertoire was profiled, and TCRdb retains in-frame clones only, with some absent. Among 150,000 to 200,000 clones, under 90% were seen once, and the ten largest hold around 7.2%. Sequencing used PBMCs. These receptors all stem from a man aged 30 to 45 in good health and CMV-seropositive.

J is TRBJ2-1 and V is TRBV19, with 7 bases identical to TRBD2. The germline CDR1 and CDR2 sequences are LNHDA and SQIVND (reference sequence). V shed 3 bases and J 4 bases; nucleotides not matched to a gene: 12. CDR3 length equals 17 residues. The CDR3: CASSMLERGLSYNEQFF. The CDR3 nucleotides read TGTGCCAGTAGTATGCTTGAGCGGGGTTTATCTTACAATGAGCAGTTCTTC.

V gene TRBV6-5 combines with J gene TRBJ1-1; D remains unclear. Between the trimmed V and J ends, which lost 0 bases and 7 bases, there was a span of 9 bases. Germline V gene lookup returns CDR1 MNHEY and CDR2 SVGAGI. CDR3 length: 13 amino acids. CDR3 sequence: CASSYSGPDEAFF. The CDR3 coding sequence is TGTGCCAGCAGTTACTCGGGCCCAGATGAAGCTTTCTTT.

DNA for the CDR3: TGCGCCAGCAGCTTGGGTGGGGGGATAACTGAAGCTTTCTTT. Residues: CASSLGGGITEAFF. The J gene is TRBJ1-1, the V gene TRBV5-1; a possible D gene is TRBD1 (5 bases). The CDR3 consists of 14 residues. The V and J ends lost 0 bases and 5 bases respectively, with 11 bases between them. In germline, CDR1 is SGHRS, CDR2 YFSETQ.

The chain has TRBV11-2 and TRBJ2-1; 13 bases fit TRBD2. The CDR3 totals 16 residues. Germline loops: CDR1 SGHAT, CDR2 FQNNGV. V lost 4 bases, J lost 10 bases, and 10 bases stayed unmatched. The CDR3 is CASSSNWGLAGSEQFF. In DNA form, the CDR3 reads TGTGCCAGCAGCTCCAACTGGGGACTAGCGGGGAGCGAGCAGTTCTTC.

The chain uses TRBV7-2 and TRBJ2-7, with 14 bases lining up with TRBD2. The CDR3 has 16 amino acids. V lost 4 bases to trimming and J lost 4 bases; unmatched junction nucleotides: 6. CDR1 is SGHTA, CDR2 FQGNSA, per germline. As DNA, the CDR3 is TGTGCCAGCAGCTCCTCCGGGACTAGCGGGAGATACGAGCAGTACTTC. Translating it yields CASSSSGTSGRYEQYF.

With regard to this clone: Relative to the germline gene, one junction end is altered; a read error may explain this. V gene TRBV28 combines with J gene TRBJ2-7; no clear D. This CDR3 contains 14 residues. The germline gives CDR1 MDHEN, CDR2 SYDVKM. As DNA, the CDR3 is TGTGCCGGCAGTTTATATCTTATCGCCTACGAGCAGTACTTC. Translated, it gives CAGSLYLIAYEQYF.

The chain employs TRBV5-4 and TRBJ1-1; the D is unclear. The CDR3 runs 13 residues. V was shortened by 1 base and J by 8 bases, with 12 bases between the two germline ends. The germline gives CDR1 SGHNT, CDR2 YYREEE (reference sequence). The DNA for the CDR3 is TGTGCCAGCAGCTTGCAAGACCGGCGGGAAGCTTTCTTT. Its translation: CASSLQDRREAFF.

The chain recombines TRBV30 with TRBJ1-5; D might be TRBD1 (6 bases). V lost 8 bases and J lost 2, with 19 bases in between. The CDR3 is 15 residues long. Germline CDR1 GTSNPN, CDR2 SVGIG (reference sequence). The CDR3: CAAGRGAIGNQPQHF. The DNA of the CDR3 is TGTGCCGCGGGTCGGGGGGCGATCGGCAATCAGCCCCAGCATTTT. The whole variable domain, filled in from reference TRBV30 and TRBJ1-5, reads SQTIHQWPATLVQPVGSPLSLECTVEGTSNPNLYWYRQAAGRGLQLLFYSVGIGQISSEVPQNLSASRPQDRQFILSSKKLLLSDSGFYLCAAGRGAIGNQPQHFGDGTRLSIL.

The chain recombines TRBV25-1 with TRBJ2-5, with TRBD1 matching 8 bases. The DNA end lines up better with TRBJ2-7; the J call may be wrong. The CDR3 is made up of 11 amino acids. The V gene's germline CDR1 is MGHDK and CDR2 SYGVNS. CDR3 in DNA: TGTGCCAGCCAGGGGGCTTACGAGCAGTACTTC. This translates into CASQGAYEQYF.

V usage is TRBV30 and J usage is TRBJ2-7; the match to TRBD1 covers 10 bases. Germline V lookup: CDR1 GTSNPN, CDR2 SVGIG (reference sequence). CDR3 length: 17 residues. Germline trimming cut 1 base from V and 5 bases from J; bases unmatched to any gene: 14. CDR3 sequence reads: CAWSAGGGDRGFDEQYF. CDR3 nucleotides: TGTGCCTGGAGTGCGGGAGGAGGGGACAGGGGTTTTGACGAGCAGTACTTC.

The rearrangement uses TRBV29-1 and TRBJ2-7; 7 nucleotides line up with TRBD1. V lost 4 bases, J lost 2 bases, and 5 bases stayed unmatched. Per germline, CDR1 SQVTM and CDR2 ANQGSEA. This CDR3 spans 13 amino acids. CDR3 coding DNA: TGCAGCGTTGTCAGACAGGGTACCTACGAGCAGTACTTC. Its translation is CSVVRQGTYEQYF.

V is TRBV29-1 and J is TRBJ2-3; TRBD2 agrees at 9 bases. CDR1 is SQVTM, CDR2 ANQGSEA, per germline. With 4 bases clipped from V and 2 bases from J, the junction kept 1 base outside the gene matches. The CDR3 consists of 13 residues. In DNA form, the CDR3 reads TGCAGCGTTGGCGGGGGGGACACAGATACGCAGTATTTT. Translated, it gives CSVGGGDTDTQYF.

This clone is a singleton in its sample. This chain connects TRBV28 to TRBJ2-7, with TRBD2 identical over 8 bases. This CDR3 contains 15 residues. The V and J ends lost 6 bases and 5 bases, in that order; junction bases with no gene match: 12. CDR1 and CDR2 (germline): MDHEN, SYDVKM. CDR3 sequence reads: CASSARRGGSHEQYF. Written as DNA, the CDR3 is TGTGCCAGCAGCGCCCGTCGGGGGGGGTCCCACGAGCAGTACTTC.

This chain uses TRBV4-2 with TRBJ2-4; no definite D call. V lost 0 bases and J 5 bases, leaving 5 bases between the germline ends. Germline V gene lookup returns CDR1 LGHNA and CDR2 YNFKEQ. The length of the CDR3 is 13 residues. CDR3 bases: TGTGCCAGCAGCCAAGAGCTAGAAAACATTCAGTACTTC. It encodes CASSQELENIQYF.

The rearrangement joins TRBV7-9 to TRBJ2-1, with D unresolved. CDR1 and CDR2 (germline): SEHNR, FQNEAQ (reference sequence). The CDR3 runs to 12 residues. V was clipped by 5 bases and J by 6 bases, with 8 bases between them. Here the CDR3 DNA reads TGTGCCAGCAGCCAAAGCCTCAATGAGCAGTTCTTC. Protein sequence: CASSQSLNEQFF.

The chain employs TRBV7-2 and TRBJ1-2, with D tentatively TRBD1 (5 bases). The CDR3 is 15 amino acids. CDR1 and CDR2 (germline): SGHTA, FQGNSA. V lost 1 base and J 4 bases, leaving 13 bases between the germline ends. The CDR3 region is CASSLGGRSFYGYTF. The CDR3 DNA reads TGTGCCAGCAGCTTAGGGGGCAGGTCGTTCTATGGCTACACCTTC.

The chain couples TRBV7-2 to TRBJ1-5; tentative D call: TRBD1 (6 bases). The CDR3 totals 15 residues. Germline lookup yields CDR1 SGHTA and CDR2 FQGNSA. With 1 base removed from V and 4 bases from J, the gap between germline ends came to 11 bases. The CDR3 nucleotides are TGTGCCAGCAGCTTAGTCGCAGGGGCGAATCAGCCCCAGCATTTT. Translated: CASSLVAGANQPQHF.

In its sample, this clone was seen a few times. V gene TRBV6-6 combines with J gene TRBJ1-4; 7 positions match TRBD1. The ends lost 6 bases at V and 7 bases at J; junction bases unmatched: 8. CDR1 is MNHNY, CDR2 SVGAGI, per germline (reference sequence). The CDR3 is 14 amino acids. The CDR3 here is CASSTGDSTEKLFF. CDR3 DNA: TGTGCCAGCAGCACCGGGGACAGTACTGAAAAACTGTTTTTT.